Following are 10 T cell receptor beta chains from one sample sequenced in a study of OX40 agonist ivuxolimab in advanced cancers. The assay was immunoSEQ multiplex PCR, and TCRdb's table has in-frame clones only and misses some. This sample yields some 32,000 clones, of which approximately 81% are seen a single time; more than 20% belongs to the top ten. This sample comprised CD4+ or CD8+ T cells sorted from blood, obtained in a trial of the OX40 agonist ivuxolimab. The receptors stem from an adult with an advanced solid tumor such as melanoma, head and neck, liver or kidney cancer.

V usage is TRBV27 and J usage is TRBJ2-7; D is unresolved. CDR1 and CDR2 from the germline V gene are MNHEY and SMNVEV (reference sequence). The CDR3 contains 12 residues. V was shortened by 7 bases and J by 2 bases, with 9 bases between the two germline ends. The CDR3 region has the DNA TGTGCCAGCACGAGCAGCACCTACGAGCAGTACTTC. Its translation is CASTSSTYEQYF.

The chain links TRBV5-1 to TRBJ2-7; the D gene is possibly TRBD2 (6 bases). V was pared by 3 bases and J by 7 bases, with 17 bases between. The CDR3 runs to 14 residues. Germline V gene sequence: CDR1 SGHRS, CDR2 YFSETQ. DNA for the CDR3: TGCGCCAGCAGCTCGGGCGGGGATTTTGAGGAGCAGTACTTC. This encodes CASSSGGDFEEQYF.

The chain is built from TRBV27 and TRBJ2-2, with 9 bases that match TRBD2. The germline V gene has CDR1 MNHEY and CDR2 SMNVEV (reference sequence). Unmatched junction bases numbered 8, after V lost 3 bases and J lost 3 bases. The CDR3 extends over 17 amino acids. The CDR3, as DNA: TGTGCCAGCAGTTTCCTGTACTCTAGCGGGGACACCGGGGAGCTGTTTTTT. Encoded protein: CASSFLYSSGDTGELFF.

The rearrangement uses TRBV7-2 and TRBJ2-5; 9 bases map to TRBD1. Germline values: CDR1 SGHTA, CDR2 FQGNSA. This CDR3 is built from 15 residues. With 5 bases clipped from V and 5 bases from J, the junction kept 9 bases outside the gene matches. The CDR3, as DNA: TGTGCCAGCAGCAAACCGGGACAGGGCTGGGAGACCCAGTACTTC. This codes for CASSKPGQGWETQYF.

In nucleotides, the CDR3 is TGTGCCAGCAGTCCTGGGACAGGGGGCCCCGGTGAGACCCAGTACTTC. It yields the protein CASSPGTGGPGETQYF. The chain links TRBV5-5 to TRBJ2-5, with 12 bases fitting TRBD1. This CDR3 has 16 residues. Germline V gives CDR1 SGHKS, CDR2 YYEKEE (reference sequence). V trimming: 5 bases; J trimming: 5 bases; junction bases outside the gene matches: 10.

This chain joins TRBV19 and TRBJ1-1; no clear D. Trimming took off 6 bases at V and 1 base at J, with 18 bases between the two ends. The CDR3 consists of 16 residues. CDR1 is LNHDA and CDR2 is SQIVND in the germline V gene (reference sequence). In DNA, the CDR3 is TGTGCCAGTAGCCCGCGCGGAGGCCCTGGGAACACTGAAGCTTTCTTT. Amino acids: CASSPRGGPGNTEAFF.

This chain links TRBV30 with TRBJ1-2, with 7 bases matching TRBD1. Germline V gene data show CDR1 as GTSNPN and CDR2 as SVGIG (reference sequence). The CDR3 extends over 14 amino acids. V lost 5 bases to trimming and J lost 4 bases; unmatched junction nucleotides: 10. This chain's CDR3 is CAWSHSGTAYGYTF. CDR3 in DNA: TGTGCCTGGTCCCATTCCGGGACAGCCTATGGCTACACCTTC. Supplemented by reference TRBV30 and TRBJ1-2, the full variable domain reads SQTIHQWPATLVQPVGSPLSLECTVEGTSNPNLYWYRQAAGRGLQLLFYSVGIGQISSEVPQNLSASRPQDRQFILSSKKLLLSDSGFYLCAWSHSGTAYGYTFGSGTRLTVV.

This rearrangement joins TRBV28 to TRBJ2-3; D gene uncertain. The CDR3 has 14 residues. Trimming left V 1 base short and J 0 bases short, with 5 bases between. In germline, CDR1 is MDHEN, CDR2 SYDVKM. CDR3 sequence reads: CASSLLGSTDTQYF. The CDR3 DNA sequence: TGTGCCAGCAGTTTATTGGGCAGCACAGATACGCAGTATTTT.

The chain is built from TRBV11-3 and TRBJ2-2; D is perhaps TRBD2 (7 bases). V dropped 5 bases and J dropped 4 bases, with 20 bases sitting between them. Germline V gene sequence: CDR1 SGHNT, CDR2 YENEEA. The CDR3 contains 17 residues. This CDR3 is CASSPSRSGGITGELFF. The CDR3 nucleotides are TGTGCCAGCAGCCCCTCAAGGTCGGGGGGCATCACCGGGGAGCTGTTTTTT.

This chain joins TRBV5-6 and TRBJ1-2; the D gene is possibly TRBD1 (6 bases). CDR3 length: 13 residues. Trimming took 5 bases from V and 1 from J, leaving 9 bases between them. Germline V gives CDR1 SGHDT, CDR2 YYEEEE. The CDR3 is CASRGQLNYGYTF. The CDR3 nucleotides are TGTGCCAGCAGAGGACAGCTTAACTATGGCTACACCTTC.